This TCR beta chain was identified during a study of T cells in Graves' hyperthyroidism and ophthalmopathy. RNA transcripts were the template for amplifying TCR beta CDR3 regions. RT-PCR in the first round (using the HTBI primer set) targeted the TCR CDR3. Via MiXCR, TCRdb re-called the multiplex PCR reads, giving one row per CDR3 protein. The sample yields approximately 510,000 distinct CDR3 sequences, about 20% seen once. This clonotype was detected many times. Its antigen is still unknown. Regarding the study as a whole: Ophthalmopathy, which appeared later, was predicted by the model a median about 6.8 months before onset.

CDR1 is LGHNT, CDR2 FRNRAP, per germline. The CDR3 has 17 amino acids. The germline V and J ends were trimmed by 5 bases and 3 bases, with 23 bases remaining between them. The chain joins TRBV12-5 to TRBJ2-7; the D gene is possibly TRBD2 (6 bases). The specimen was blood. This TCR was sampled from a man younger than 30 with Graves' hyperthyroidism. DNA for the CDR3: TGTGCTAGTGGTCCAGGACTAAGCAGTACTTCTATCTACGAGCAGTACTTC. Translating it yields CASGPGLSSTSIYEQYF.